This is a list of T cell receptor beta chains from one sample in a study of blood T cell repertoires in COVID-19. The assay was immunoSEQ multiplex PCR, and TCRdb's table has in-frame clones only and misses some. The sample lists some 93,000 clones, 70% to 90% occurring once. The specimen sequenced was peripheral blood. The receptors stem from a man in his sixties with acute or convalescent COVID-19. Both conserved end residues are part of each CDR3. Each record gives: V gene, CDR3 protein.

v_call: TRBV5-4; cdr3_aa: CASSLQGTGGNTIYF
v_call: TRBV3-1/TRBV3-2; cdr3_aa: CASSQESASGGARDTQYF
v_call: TRBV6-6; cdr3_aa: CASRRQGTNTEAFF
v_call: TRBV3-1/TRBV3-2; cdr3_aa: CASSQLAGNTGELFF
v_call: TRBV7-9; cdr3_aa: CASSSPGRGYGYTF
v_call: TRBV5-1; cdr3_aa: CASSLLRLNNEQFF
v_call: TRBV9; cdr3_aa: CASSVDQGAQQYF
v_call: TRBV20-1; cdr3_aa: CSASRVETSGNEQFF
v_call: TRBV24-1; cdr3_aa: CATSEAKQGTDTQYF
v_call: TRBV7-8; cdr3_aa: CASSHRASTEAFF
v_call: TRBV18; cdr3_aa: CASSPRDSATGELFF
v_call: TRBV30; cdr3_aa: CAWSQAGGPRGKLFF
v_call: TRBV7-2; cdr3_aa: CASSFVRAPAYTGELFF
v_call: TRBV30; cdr3_aa: CAWDPGQEHF
v_call: TRBV6-2/TRBV6-3; cdr3_aa: CASSYRADTHSWPQHF
v_call: TRBV12-3/TRBV12-4; cdr3_aa: CASSPGGPYEQYF
v_call: TRBV6-5; cdr3_aa: CASSRLRASGGYTF
v_call: TRBV6-5; cdr3_aa: CASSHRGGIYGYTF
v_call: TRBV5-1; cdr3_aa: CASSFTSGQETQYF
v_call: TRBV9; cdr3_aa: CASSTRTSGVATDTQYF
v_call: TRBV28; cdr3_aa: CAGTGGSANYGYTF
v_call: TRBV12-5; cdr3_aa: CASGFAGTGGGKQFF
v_call: TRBV18; cdr3_aa: CASSPQGGEQYF
v_call: TRBV4-1; cdr3_aa: CASSRSDRNNSPLHF
v_call: TRBV6-6; cdr3_aa: CASSYSPGLAYEQYF
v_call: TRBV2; cdr3_aa: CASQLGQGNEKLFF
v_call: TRBV29-1; cdr3_aa: CSVGGQRIGYTF
v_call: TRBV4-3; cdr3_aa: CASSQDQDRGWGYTF
v_call: TRBV3-1/TRBV3-2; cdr3_aa: CASSQPFRLSSGANVLTF
v_call: TRBV4-2; cdr3_aa: CASSQVSEPRGRQYF
v_call: TRBV2; cdr3_aa: CASSDADRGRNEQFF
v_call: TRBV20-1; cdr3_aa: CSALIGVGYTF
v_call: TRBV5-4; cdr3_aa: CASSGLTGNTEAFF
v_call: TRBV27; cdr3_aa: CASRHQGYNEQFF
v_call: TRBV5-6; cdr3_aa: CASSPMGGHGYGYTF
v_call: TRBV27; cdr3_aa: CASSLGQGRGYTF
v_call: TRBV27; cdr3_aa: CASSSEGDTQYF
v_call: TRBV11-2; cdr3_aa: CASSLSPAGGPGETQYF
v_call: TRBV19; cdr3_aa: CASSIGIWVAGEEYGYTF
v_call: TRBV19; cdr3_aa: CASSIGLRIGEPQHF
v_call: TRBV27; cdr3_aa: CASSSRTRNSPLHF
v_call: TRBV7-2; cdr3_aa: CASSSLRQGGHEQYF
v_call: TRBV7-8; cdr3_aa: CASSTLDSRSTDTQYF
v_call: TRBV5-4; cdr3_aa: CASSLPGTSGETQYF
v_call: TRBV10-3; cdr3_aa: CAISQGARETQYF
v_call: TRBV5-5; cdr3_aa: CASSSQGVNEQFF
v_call: TRBV30; cdr3_aa: CAWSVGGSNQPQHF
v_call: TRBV5-6; cdr3_aa: CASSLGTGGNQPQHF
v_call: TRBV19; cdr3_aa: CASSQGPQGTQYF
v_call: TRBV2; cdr3_aa: CASIPRTSGGYEQYF
v_call: TRBV10-2; cdr3_aa: CASSLTGGGGYGYTF
v_call: TRBV5-8; cdr3_aa: CASSPEASETQYF